The 32 T cell receptor beta chains below come from one sample, sequenced in a study of beta chain features in type 1 diabetes. Study observations and caveats: Moderate yet significant TCRB CDR3 shortening was seen in Type 1 diabetes patients in all four CD4+ subsets.

The antigens of these receptors remain unknown. The study reverse transcribed the entire isolated RNA, so it sequenced expressed TCRB transcripts. TCRdb's table, derived via immunoSEQ multiplex PCR, lists solely in-frame clones and lacks some. This table holds about 640,000 clones, 9.5% to 15% found once. The sample was naive CD4+ T cells from blood. These receptors all stem from a man aged 25 to 40 with type 1 diabetes.

The chain couples TRBV7-8 to TRBJ2-5, with D unclear. The CDR3 length is 12 residues. Trimming removed 5 bases from V and 5 bases from J, with 9 bases in between. In germline, CDR1 is SGHVS, CDR2 FQNEAQ. The CDR3 DNA sequence: TGTGCCAGCAGCCTTAGTTTGGAGACCCAGTACTTC. It specifies CASSLSLETQYF.

This clone was counted between two and nine times. This rearrangement joins TRBV18 to TRBJ2-5; D uncertain. This CDR3 has 13 residues. The V gene's germline CDR1 is KGHSH and CDR2 LQKENI. Trimming removed 2 bases at V and 3 bases at J, with 7 bases between. The CDR3 reads CASSPGFKETQYF. In DNA, the CDR3 is TGTGCCAGCTCACCAGGTTTTAAAGAGACCCAGTACTTC.

V gene TRBV4-3 combines with J gene TRBJ2-2; D is unclear. The CDR3 length is 16 residues. Germline V CDR1 and CDR2: LGHNA, YSLEER. Trimming cost V 1 base and J 3 bases, with 12 bases left between them. CDR3 residues: CASSQGSALDTGELFF. The CDR3 bases are TGCGCCAGCAGCCAAGGATCAGCCTTGGACACCGGGGAGCTGTTTTTT.

This clone has a handful of counts. This chain connects TRBV19 to TRBJ1-6, with 7 bases fitting TRBD1. J gave up 8 bases and V 3 bases, and 7 bases lay outside the gene matches. From germline, CDR1 is LNHDA and CDR2 SQIVND (reference sequence). CDR3 length: 15 residues. CDR3: CASSMMGDSDSPLHF. The CDR3 nucleotides are TGTGCCAGTAGTATGATGGGGGACAGCGATTCACCCCTCCACTTT.

A note on this clone: The sample holds other DNA sequences that translate to the same CDR3. The rearrangement joins TRBV5-1 to TRBJ1-1; D gene unclear. Trimming shortened V by 1 base and J by 1 base, and 8 bases separated the two germline ends. This CDR3 contains 14 residues. Germline loops: CDR1 SGHRS, CDR2 YFSETQ. The CDR3 here is CASSLSGANTEAFF. CDR3 DNA sequence: TGCGCCAGCAGCTTGTCCGGAGCGAACACTGAAGCTTTCTTT. Supplemented by reference TRBV5-1 and TRBJ1-1, the full variable domain reads KAGVTQTPRYLIKTRGQQVTLSCSPISGHRSVSWYQQTPGQGLQFLFEYFSETQRNKGNFPGRFSGRQFSNSRSEMNVSTLELGDSALYLCASSLSGANTEAFFGQGTRLTVV.

This clone has only a few counts. V gene TRBV9 combines with J gene TRBJ1-3; 7 bases are shared with TRBD1. J lost 3 bases, V lost 1 base, and 10 bases had no gene match. Per the germline V gene, CDR1 is SGDLS and CDR2 is YYNGEE. This CDR3 region has 17 residues. The chain's CDR3 is CASSVSGQDRVGNTIYF. DNA of the CDR3: TGTGCCAGCAGCGTAAGCGGACAAGACAGGGTTGGAAACACCATATATTTT.

This clone has only a few counts. Additional DNA sequences in this sample encode the identical CDR3. The gene calls are TRBV7-2 and TRBJ1-5; D is possibly TRBD1 (5 bases). Trimming shortened V by 1 base and J by 7 bases, and 8 bases separated the two germline ends. CDR3 length: 13 residues. Germline V CDR1 and CDR2: SGHTA, FQGNSA. The CDR3 DNA sequence: TGTGCCAGCAGCTTAGGAGGGGCCCAGCCCCAGCATTTT. Translated, it gives CASSLGGAQPQHF.

The chain joins TRBV18 to TRBJ1-3, with D tentatively TRBD1 (5 bases). V was cut by 3 bases and J by 8 bases, with 11 bases left in between. Germline V gene lookup returns CDR1 KGHSH and CDR2 LQKENI. The CDR3 sequence is 13 residues long. The CDR3 DNA sequence: TGTGCCAGCTCACCCCTCGGGGGGGACACCATATATTTT. Protein sequence: CASSPLGGDTIYF.

This clone was observed once. This chain uses TRBV6-5 with TRBJ2-6, with TRBD2 matching over 7 bases. CDR1 and CDR2 (germline): MNHEY, SVGAGI. With 5 bases clipped from V and 4 bases from J, the junction kept 5 bases outside the gene matches. The CDR3 is 15 amino acids. CDR3 coding DNA: TGTGCCAGCAGTCCCCCGGGGGGAGGGGCCAACGTCCTGACTTTC. Residues: CASSPPGGGANVLTF.

This clone has a handful of counts. At the DNA level, this CDR3 is encoded by other sequences in the same sample as well. The chain links TRBV5-4 to TRBJ2-2; weak D call: TRBD1 (5 bases). Germline loops: CDR1 SGHNT, CDR2 YYREEE (reference sequence). The CDR3 spans 15 residues. With 0 bases removed from V and 0 bases from J, the gap between germline ends came to 6 bases. The CDR3 DNA reads as TGTGCCAGCAGCTTGGGACAGCCGAACACCGGGGAGCTGTTTTTT. Protein product: CASSLGQPNTGELFF.

Points on this clone: The sample contains more than one DNA sequence encoding this CDR3. The chain employs TRBV7-9 and TRBJ1-1; D is perhaps TRBD1 (5 bases). Germline CDR1 is SEHNR and CDR2 is FQNEAQ (reference sequence). The CDR3 totals 13 residues. V lost 2 bases and J 3 bases, leaving 7 bases between the germline ends. The CDR3 region has the DNA TGTGCCAGCAGCTTAACGGGGGACACTGAAGCTTTCTTT. It is translated as CASSLTGDTEAFF.

There are a few counts of this clone. J is TRBJ2-5 and V is TRBV7-2; tentative D call: TRBD2 (7 bases). Trimming removed 3 bases from V and 5 bases from J, with 13 bases in between. The CDR3 spans 14 residues. Germline CDR1 SGHTA, CDR2 FQGNSA. The CDR3 reads CASSFVGGLETQYF. CDR3 DNA: TGTGCCAGCAGCTTCGTGGGGGGGCTGGAGACCCAGTACTTC.

This clone was seen a few times. The chain recombines TRBV28 with TRBJ2-3; D remains ambiguous. CDR3 size: 12 residues. Germline-derived CDR1 and CDR2 are MDHEN and SYDVKM. V gave up 5 bases and J gave up 4 bases, with 7 bases separating them. The CDR3 sequence is CASSPPADTQYF. The CDR3 bases are TGTGCCAGCAGTCCCCCTGCAGATACGCAGTATTTT.

This chain links TRBV11-2 with TRBJ2-7; a possible D gene is TRBD1 (6 bases). Trimming removed 1 base at V and 2 bases at J, with 9 bases between. CDR1 and CDR2 (germline): SGHAT, FQNNGV. CDR3 length equals 14 residues. CDR3 sequence reads: CASSLGTAAYEQYF. The CDR3, as DNA: TGTGCCAGCAGCTTAGGGACAGCAGCCTACGAGCAGTACTTC.

This clone was seen a handful of times. The chain uses TRBV7-9 and TRBJ1-1, with D possibly TRBD1 on 5 matching bases. The CDR3 loop spans 14 amino acids. The germline V gene has CDR1 SEHNR and CDR2 FQNEAQ (reference sequence). With 1 base removed from V and 3 bases from J, the gap between germline ends came to 9 bases. CDR3 DNA sequence: TGTGCCAGCAGCTTAGTTGGGGGGGACACTGAAGCTTTCTTT. It encodes CASSLVGGDTEAFF.

The table lists this clone with a few counts. The rearrangement joins TRBV25-1 to TRBJ1-1; no clear D. CDR1 is MGHDK, CDR2 SYGVNS, per germline. This CDR3 is 11 amino acids long. The V end was cut by 5 bases, the J end by 1 base, with 2 bases between. CDR3 residues: CASSQNTEAFF. CDR3 DNA: TGTGCCAGCAGTCAGAACACTGAAGCTTTCTTT. Together with reference TRBV25-1 and TRBJ1-1, the CDR3 gives the full variable domain: EADIYQTPRYLVIGTGKKITLECSQTMGHDKMYWYQQDPGMELHLIHYSYGVNSTEKGDLSSESTVSRIRTEHFPLTLESARPSHTSQYLCASSQNTEAFFGQGTRLTVV.

V gene TRBV5-4 combines with J gene TRBJ1-1; D is unresolved. Per germline, CDR1 SGHNT and CDR2 YYREEE (reference sequence). Trimming shortened V by 2 bases and J by 1 base, and 6 bases separated the two germline ends. CDR3 size: 13 residues. CDR3 residues: CASSFGGNTEAFF. CDR3 DNA: TGTGCCAGCAGCTTCGGAGGGAACACTGAAGCTTTCTTT.

V is TRBV7-2 and J is TRBJ2-1; 8 bases align to TRBD2. The CDR3 has 16 amino acids. With 1 base clipped from V and 5 bases from J, the junction kept 7 bases outside the gene matches. CDR1 is SGHTA and CDR2 is FQGNSA in the germline V gene. CDR3 residues: CASSLDIGGGHNEQFF. The CDR3 region has the DNA TGTGCCAGCAGCTTAGATATCGGCGGGGGGCACAATGAGCAGTTCTTC.

This chain joins TRBV28 and TRBJ2-7, with D unresolved. V dropped 4 bases and J dropped 0 bases, with 16 bases sitting between them. The CDR3 contains 16 residues. The germline CDR1 and CDR2 sequences are MDHEN and SYDVKM. In nucleotides, the CDR3 is TGTGCCAGCAGTTCCTACCCCAAGGCCGTCTCCTACGAGCAGTACTTC. This sequence encodes CASSSYPKAVSYEQYF.

CDR3 sequence (DNA): TGTGCCAGCAGCTTGGACATATCAGGAAAGAGGGGACAAGAGACCCAGTACTTC. Residues: CASSLDISGKRGQETQYF. The rearrangement joins TRBV5-6 to TRBJ2-5; the D call may be TRBD1 or TRBD2 (5 bases each). Germline V gene data show CDR1 as SGHDT and CDR2 as YYEEEE. There are 18 residues in the CDR3. With 0 bases removed from V and 2 bases from J, the gap between germline ends came to 20 bases.

V is TRBV4-1 and J is TRBJ1-5; D unclear. Trimming took off 0 bases at V and 5 bases at J, with 11 bases between the two ends. The germline gives CDR1 MGHRA, CDR2 YSYEKL. The CDR3 consists of 15 residues. CDR3 nucleotide sequence: TGCGCCAGCAGCCAAGAAGTCAGACGCCATCAGCCCCAGCATTTT. It specifies CASSQEVRRHQPQHF.

This clone came up a few times. Other DNA variants within this sample encode the same CDR3. This chain joins TRBV29-1 and TRBJ2-5; 8 bases match TRBD1. The germline gives CDR1 SQVTM, CDR2 ANQGSEA. Trimming at V came to 5 bases and at J to 2 bases, leaving 4 bases not matched to a gene. This CDR3 has 13 residues. For the CDR3, the DNA is TGCAGCGTTTCCGGGACAGGTCAAGAGACCCAGTACTTC. Its translation: CSVSGTGQETQYF.

V and J are TRBV5-6 and TRBJ2-1, with D possibly matching TRBD1 (5 bases). This CDR3 region has 15 residues. Germline V gene sequence: CDR1 SGHDT, CDR2 YYEEEE. Trimming shortened V by 3 bases and J by 0 bases, and 10 bases separated the two germline ends. CDR3 sequence reads: CASSYSGRSYNEQFF. CDR3 nucleotides: TGTGCCAGCAGCTATTCAGGGCGCTCCTACAATGAGCAGTTCTTC.

The rearrangement uses TRBV27 and TRBJ2-1; D might be TRBD1 or TRBD2, each matching 5 bases. The germline gives CDR1 MNHEY, CDR2 SMNVEV (reference sequence). V was shortened by 5 bases and J by 8 bases, with 16 bases between the two germline ends. This CDR3 comprises 14 residues. CDR3 nucleotide sequence: TGTGCCAGCAGTCCCAAAGTCCTGGGACATGAGCAGTTCTTC. This translates into CASSPKVLGHEQFF.

The V gene is TRBV27, the J gene TRBJ2-1; D not certain. Trimming pared 1 base from V and 0 bases from J, leaving 7 bases between. The CDR3 consists of 15 residues. Germline assignment: CDR1 MNHEY and CDR2 SMNVEV (reference sequence). The CDR3 sequence is CASSLFGFSYNEQFF. CDR3 DNA sequence: TGTGCCAGCAGTTTATTTGGGTTCTCCTACAATGAGCAGTTCTTC.

The V call is TRBV11-2, the J call TRBJ1-1, with no clear D. The CDR3 consists of 13 residues. V dropped 5 bases and J dropped 0 bases, with 7 bases sitting between them. Germline assignment: CDR1 SGHAT and CDR2 FQNNGV. DNA for the CDR3: TGTGCCAGCAGCATCGGGATGAACACTGAAGCTTTCTTT. Amino acid sequence: CASSIGMNTEAFF.

This clone was found a few times. This sequence joins TRBV11-2 and TRBJ1-1, with 7 bases lining up with TRBD1. Trimming removed 5 bases from V and 1 base from J; junction bases left unmatched: 7. CDR3 length: 15 amino acids. From germline, CDR1 is SGHAT and CDR2 FQNNGV. The CDR3 coding sequence is TGTGCCAGCAGCACCGACAGGGTATGGAACACTGAAGCTTTCTTT. Protein sequence: CASSTDRVWNTEAFF. Using reference TRBV11-2 and TRBJ1-1 for the parts outside the CDR3, the full variable domain is EAGVAQSPRYKIIEKRQSVAFWCNPISGHATLYWYQQILGQGPKLLIQFQNNGVVDDSQLPKDRFSAERLKGVDSTLKIQPAKLEDSAVYLCASSTDRVWNTEAFFGQGTRLTVV.

The chain combines TRBV7-9 with TRBJ2-2, with 7 bases lining up with TRBD2. Germline V gene lookup returns CDR1 SEHNR and CDR2 FQNEAQ (reference sequence). This CDR3 is built from 15 residues. Trimming cost V 4 bases and J 4 bases; bases outside gene matches: 6. The CDR3 DNA is TGTGCCAGCAGCTCCCGGGGGGACCGCACCGGGGAGCTGTTTTTT. Translation gives CASSSRGDRTGELFF.

This clone was recorded a few times. The chain couples TRBV6-6 to TRBJ1-4, with D possibly TRBD1 on 6 matching bases. V was cut by 6 bases and J by 2 bases, with 10 bases left in between. Germline V gene lookup returns CDR1 MNHNY and CDR2 SVGAGI (reference sequence). This CDR3 contains 14 residues. The CDR3 nucleotides read TGTGCCAGCAGCGGACAGAACACTAATGAAAAACTGTTTTTT. The encoded protein is CASSGQNTNEKLFF.

As for this clone: Other DNA sequences from this sample encode an identical CDR3 as well. This chain uses TRBV9 with TRBJ1-1; 7 bases map to TRBD1. This CDR3 has 13 residues. Trimming removed 0 bases from V and 4 bases from J; junction bases left unmatched: 0. The germline CDR1 and CDR2 sequences are SGDLS and YYNGEE. As DNA, the CDR3 is TGTGCCAGCAGCGTAGGACAGGGCACTGAAGCTTTCTTT. Translating it yields CASSVGQGTEAFF. The variable domain in full, completed from reference TRBV9 and TRBJ1-1, reads DSGVTQTPKHLITATGQRVTLRCSPRSGDLSVYWYQQSLDQGLQFLIQYYNGEERAKGNILERFSAQQFPDLHSELNLSSLELGDSALYFCASSVGQGTEAFFGQGTRLTVV.

This clone was counted between two and nine times. This CDR3 is missing its conserved last phenylalanine or tryptophan, likely due to a read error. The limits of the CDR3 on the DNA are not certain, so only TCRdb's listed CDR3 is given. The rearrangement links TRBV14 to TRBJ2-7. Germline values: CDR1 SGHDN, CDR2 FVKESK. The CDR3 length equals 11 residues, ends included. This chain's CDR3 is CASSQGPSLHL.

This clone was counted only a few times. The V gene is TRBV15, the J gene TRBJ2-1; the match to TRBD1 covers 9 bases. V dropped 3 bases and J dropped 8; count of bases not matched to a gene: 14. The CDR3 totals 17 residues. Germline loops: CDR1 LNHNV, CDR2 YYDKDF (reference sequence). CDR3 DNA: TGTGCCACCAGCAGGCTTCCGGGACAGGGAATAGGTTATGAGCAGTTCTTC. Its translation is CATSRLPGQGIGYEQFF.